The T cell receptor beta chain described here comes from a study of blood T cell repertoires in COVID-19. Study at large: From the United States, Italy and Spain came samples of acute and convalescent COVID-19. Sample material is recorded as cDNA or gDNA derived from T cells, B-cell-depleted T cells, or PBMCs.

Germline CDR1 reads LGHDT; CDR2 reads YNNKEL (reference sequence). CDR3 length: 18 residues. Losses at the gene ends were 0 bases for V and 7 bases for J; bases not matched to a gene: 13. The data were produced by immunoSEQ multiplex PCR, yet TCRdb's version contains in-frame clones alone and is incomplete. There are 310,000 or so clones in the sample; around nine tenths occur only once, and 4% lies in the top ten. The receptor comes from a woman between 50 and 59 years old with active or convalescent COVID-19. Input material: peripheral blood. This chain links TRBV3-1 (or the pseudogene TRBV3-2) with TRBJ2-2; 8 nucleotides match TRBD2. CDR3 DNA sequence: TGTGCCAGCAGCCAAGATGGAGTAGCGGGGATACCTAGCGGGGAGCTGTTTTTT. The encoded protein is CASSQDGVAGIPSGELFF.